The rows below give T cell receptor beta chains drawn from one sample of a study of blood T cell repertoires in COVID-19. Sequenced by immunoSEQ multiplex PCR; TCRdb stores in-frame clones only, minus some. The data show hundreds of thousands of clones, about 80% seen once. Sequencing was done on a sample of peripheral blood. The receptors come from a woman aged 45-65 years who had recovered from COVID-19. CDR3s include the opening cysteine and the closing phenylalanine or tryptophan. The D gene is left open where the match is weak. Rows give clone size only sometimes, using once, few, many, or a class for an expanded clone.

>TRBJ1-1|NA|NA|TRBV7-9
TGTGCCAGCAGCTACAGATACACTGAAGCTTTCTTT
CASSYRYTEAFF
>TRBJ1-5|NA|TRBD1|TRBV7-8
TGTGCCAGCAGCTTAGGGACTGCAACAGGGGGCCCGCCCCAGCATTTT
CASSLGTATGGPPQHF
>TRBJ2-7|NA|TRBD1|TRBV5-1
TGCGCCAGCAGCTTGGGACAGGGGCCCTACGAGCAGTACTTC
CASSLGQGPYEQYF
>TRBJ2-1|NA|TRBD2|TRBV7-3
TGTGCCAGCAGCTCCTATCTAGCGGGGGTCAATGAGCAGTTCTTC
CASSSYLAGVNEQFF
>TRBJ2-7|NA|TRBD1|TRBV5-4
TGTGCCAGCAGGCGGGACAGGGGGCGCGGGTACGAGCAGTACTTC
CASRRDRGRGYEQYF
>TRBJ1-2|NA|NA|TRBV15
TGTGCCACCTCCCTCTCACAGGGAAACTATGGCTACACCTTC
CATSLSQGNYGYTF
>TRBJ2-1|NA|NA|TRBV5-5
TGTGCCAGCAGCTTCTCGAGCTCCTACAATGAGCAGTTCTTC
CASSFSSSYNEQFF
>TRBJ1-5|few|NA|TRBV7-2
TGTGCCAGCAGCTTAAACGGGGAACCGAATCAGCCCCAGCATTTT
CASSLNGEPNQPQHF
>TRBJ2-1|few|TRBD1|TRBV4-1
TGCGCCAGCACCCCGCTCACCAAAGGGGGCTATGAGCAGTTCTTC
CASTPLTKGGYEQFF
>TRBJ1-4|NA|NA|TRBV19
TGTGCCACCCAACAGGACCGCGTCCTTGCTCCGGTTTTT
CATQQDRVLAPVF
>TRBJ1-2|NA|NA|TRBV5-4
TGTGCCAGCAGCTGGGGCCAGGGTCCCATTAACTATGGCTACACCTTC
CASSWGQGPINYGYTF
>TRBJ2-7|NA|NA|TRBV6-5
TGTGCCAGCAGTTACTCGGTTGGAGGGGCCTACGAGCAGTACTTC
CASSYSVGGAYEQYF
>TRBJ1-6|NA|NA|TRBV6-1
TGTGCCAGCAGTGAAGTCCGGGTTCCAGATTCACCCCTCCACTTT
CASSEVRVPDSPLHF
>TRBJ2-3|NA|TRBD2|TRBV28
TGTGCCAGCAGTTCCGGGACTAGCGGGAGCACAGATACGCAGTATTTT
CASSSGTSGSTDTQYF
>TRBJ1-5|NA|NA|TRBV6-5
TGTGCCAGCAGTTCCACAGGGAACTTTAATCAGCCCCAGCATTTT
CASSSTGNFNQPQHF
>TRBJ2-5|NA|TRBD2|TRBV7-2
TGTGCCAGCAGCCCCACGTTAGCGGGGGGATCAGAGACCCAGTACTTC
CASSPTLAGGSETQYF
>TRBJ2-1|NA|TRBD1|TRBV5-1
TGCGCCAGCAGCTTGGGGGACAGGGCGAATGAGCAGTTCTTC
CASSLGDRANEQFF
>TRBJ1-1|once|NA|TRBV7-3
TGTGCCAGCAGTTACACCCGGAACACTGAAGCTTTCTTT
CASSYTRNTEAFF
>TRBJ2-1|few|NA|TRBV7-3
TGTGCCAGCAGCGCCGGGTCTTCCACTACGGGCAATGAGCAGTTCTTC
CASSAGSSTTGNEQFF
>TRBJ1-1|NA|NA|TRBV15
TGTGCCACCAGCAGCACGTTTGACACAAAGGCTTTCTTT
CATSSTFDTKAFF
>TRBJ1-3|NA|NA|TRBV2
TGTGCCAGCTCACAGGGAGAAGGAAACACCATATATTTT
CASSQGEGNTIYF
>TRBJ2-3|once|NA|TRBV9
TGTGCCAGCAGCTCCGCGGGGCGGCAGCAAGATACGCAGTATTTT
CASSSAGRQQDTQYF
>TRBJ1-6|NA|NA|TRBV30
TGTGCCTGGAGTCCTTTTCGCTCCTATAATTCACCCCTCCACTTT
CAWSPFRSYNSPLHF
>TRBJ2-2|NA|TRBD2|TRBV24-1
TGTGCCACCAGTGATTCGGGAGCGGGGGGCGGGGAGCTGTTTTTT
CATSDSGAGGGELFF
>TRBJ1-3|NA|TRBD1|TRBV5-5
TGTGCCAGCAGCGGCGGGACAGAATTTGGAAACACCATATATTTT
CASSGGTEFGNTIYF
>TRBJ2-7|NA|TRBD1|TRBV28
TGTGCCAGCAGCGGGACAGGGTACTACGAGCAGTACTTC
CASSGTGYYEQYF
>TRBJ2-7|NA|NA|TRBV10-3
TGTGCCATCAGTGAACCAGGGGCGTACGAGCAGTACTTC
CAISEPGAYEQYF
>TRBJ2-7|NA|TRBD1|TRBV28
TGTGCCAGCAGTACATTCGGACAGGGGATTCACGAGCAGTACTTC
CASSTFGQGIHEQYF
>TRBJ2-3|NA|NA|TRBV30
TGTGCCTGGGTAGGGACACACCGGTTCACAGATACGCAGTATTTT
CAWVGTHRFTDTQYF
>TRBJ1-1|NA|NA|TRBV15
TGTGCCACCAGCAGAGATATGTTCGGGGACACTGAAGCTTTCTTT
CATSRDMFGDTEAFF
>TRBJ2-1|few|TRBD2|TRBV19
TGTGCCAGTAGTGGTATAGCGGGGGTGTCCTACAATGAGCAGTTCTTC
CASSGIAGVSYNEQFF